Listed below are T cell receptor beta chains from one sample, sequenced in a study of T cell repertoires in ileal Crohn's disease. Profiled with immunoSEQ multiplex PCR; TCRdb holds only in-frame clones, not every one. The table has about 610 clones, approximately 87% seen once. The sample comprised ileal tissue. The receptors were sampled from an adult with Crohn's disease. The CDR3 runs from the conserved cysteine through the conserved F or W. The order of the fields is D gene, V gene, J gene, clone size, CDR3 protein, CDR3 DNA. D genes are given only for firm matches. Size is stated for part of the rows, as once, few or many counts, or as a class when the clone is expanded.

TRBD1	TRBV28	TRBJ1-1	-	CASSTTGVVTEAFF	TGTGCCAGCAGTACAACAGGGGTGGTAACTGAAGCTTTCTTT
-	TRBV4-3	TRBJ1-2	hyperexpanded	CASSHSGDGYTF	TGCGCCAGCAGCCACTCGGGAGATGGCTACACCTTC
TRBD2	TRBV25-1	TRBJ2-3	-	CASRGTSGGTDTQYF	TGTGCCAGCCGCGGGACTAGCGGCGGCACAGATACGCAGTATTTT
-	TRBV6-1	TRBJ1-1	-	CASSDLGEAFF	TGTGCCAGCAGTGATCTGGGGGAAGCTTTCTTT
-	TRBV5-8	TRBJ1-4	-	CASTPAQGTRRAGEKLFF	TGTGCCAGCACCCCTGCCCAGGGGACGCGGCGTGCCGGTGAAAAACTGTTTTTT
-	TRBV29-1	TRBJ1-1	-	CSVTTGPSNTEAFF	TGCAGCGTTACTACAGGGCCCAGTAACACTGAAGCTTTCTTT
TRBD2	TRBV18	TRBJ2-3	-	CASSMREGAPDTQYF	TGTGCCAGCTCAATGCGGGAGGGCGCCCCAGATACGCAGTATTTT
-	TRBV5-1	TRBJ1-2	-	CASSLALGVDYGYTF	TGCGCCAGCAGCTTGGCCTTAGGGGTTGACTATGGCTACACCTTC
TRBD2	TRBV30	TRBJ2-1	-	CAWSGLTSRSSYNEQFF	TGTGCCTGGAGTGGGTTGACTAGCCGGAGCTCCTACAATGAGCAGTTCTTC
TRBD2	TRBV29-1	TRBJ2-1	-	CSVEGLATSSNEQFF	TGCAGCGTTGAGGGACTAGCGACCTCCTCCAATGAGCAGTTCTTC
TRBD1	TRBV30	TRBJ2-1	-	CAYTGGSSYNEQFF	TGTGCCTATACAGGGGGAAGCTCCTACAATGAGCAGTTCTTC
TRBD2	TRBV9	TRBJ2-5	-	CASSVGSSGGAETQYF	TGTGCCAGCAGCGTAGGCTCTAGCGGGGGGGCCGAGACCCAGTACTTC
TRBD1	TRBV19	TRBJ1-1	-	CASSRTGVTEAFF	TGTGCCAGTAGCAGGACAGGGGTTACTGAAGCTTTCTTT
-	TRBV2	TRBJ1-2	-	CASSVTGANYGYTF	TGTGCCAGCAGTGTAACCGGAGCTAACTATGGCTACACCTTC
-	TRBV4-3	TRBJ2-1	-	CASRKESYNEQFF	TGCGCCAGCAGGAAAGAGTCCTACAATGAGCAGTTCTTC
-	TRBV12-1	TRBJ1-5	-	CASSFRQINQPQHF	TGTGCCAGCAGCTTTAGGCAAATCAATCAGCCCCAGCATTTT
-	TRBV6-4	TRBJ2-3	-	CASSDRATDTQYF	TGTGCCAGCAGTGACAGGGCCACAGATACGCAGTATTTT
-	TRBV28	TRBJ2-1	-	CASSFSSFGQFF	TGTGCCAGCAGTTTCAGTTCCTTCGGGCAGTTCTTC